Shown below are 22 T cell receptor beta chains from a single sample sequenced in a study of shared clonotypes between healthy human individuals. Repertoires were generated with immunoSEQ multiplex PCR, while TCRdb's copy carries only in-frame clones and drops some. The repertoire includes 850,000 to 1,200,000 clones, about three quarters of them detected once, and approximately 1.3% sits in the top ten. Sequencing used memory CD4+ T cells sorted from blood. The sample's subset: CD45RA-negative fraction. These receptors all come from a young man in good health.

This clone is a singleton in its sample. The chain employs TRBV7-3 and TRBJ2-1; D is undetermined. Deletions cut 1 base from V and 5 bases from J, with 6 bases between. In germline, CDR1 is SGHTA, CDR2 FQGTGA. This CDR3 spans 13 amino acids. CDR3 region: CASSLMPDNEQFF. The CDR3 DNA sequence: TGTGCCAGCAGCTTAATGCCAGACAATGAGCAGTTCTTC.

The chain combines TRBV10-3 with TRBJ2-2; possibly TRBD2 for D (6 bases). Germline values: CDR1 ENHRY, CDR2 SYGVKD. V was cut by 8 bases and J by 0 bases, with 13 bases left in between. This CDR3 has 15 residues. The CDR3 bases are TGTGCCATCGGACCCGGGGACTCGAACACCGGGGAGCTGTTTTTT. Translated, it gives CAIGPGDSNTGELFF.

This chain uses TRBV2 with TRBJ2-4; D assignment may be TRBD1 or TRBD2 (5 bases each). The germline V and J ends were trimmed by 4 bases and 0 bases, with 13 bases remaining between them. Germline CDR1 and CDR2: SNHLY and FYNNEI. The CDR3 runs to 16 residues. DNA of the CDR3: TGTGCCAGCAGTGTTGACAGCGGAATAGCCAAAAACATTCAGTACTTC. Amino acid sequence: CASSVDSGIAKNIQYF.

Concerning this clone itself: Lacking the conserved final phenylalanine or tryptophan, this CDR3 likely reflects a read error. Because the CDR3's place on the DNA is in doubt, the DNA is left out and the CDR3 is given as listed by TCRdb. CDR3 in amino acids: CASSVSYI. The rearrangement links TRBV21-1 to TRBJ1-2. TRBV21-1 is reported as a pseudogene. From its first to its last residue, the CDR3 has 8 amino acids.

This clone was found once. V usage is TRBV28 and J usage is TRBJ2-1, with 9 bases lining up with TRBD2. The CDR3 is 13 residues long. Germline V gene data show CDR1 as MDHEN and CDR2 as SYDVKM. Trimming removed 7 bases from V and 7 bases from J; junction bases left unmatched: 5. CDR3: CASKGGGANEQFF. The CDR3 coding sequence is TGTGCCAGCAAAGGCGGGGGGGCTAATGAGCAGTTCTTC.

The sample holds a few counts of this clone. Other nucleotide sequences in the sample specify the same CDR3. The chain joins TRBV7-2 to TRBJ2-7, with 11 bases aligning to TRBD2. V lost 3 bases to trimming and J lost 1 base; unmatched junction nucleotides: 5. The CDR3 totals 16 residues. Germline assignment: CDR1 SGHTA and CDR2 FQGNSA. CDR3: CASSFPPSGRSYEQYF. The CDR3 DNA sequence: TGTGCCAGCAGCTTCCCGCCTAGCGGGAGGTCCTACGAGCAGTACTTC. Together with reference TRBV7-2 and TRBJ2-7, the CDR3 gives the full variable domain: GAGVSQSPSNKVTEKGKDVELRCDPISGHTALYWYRQSLGQGLEFLIYFQGNSAPDKSGLPSDRFSAERTGGSVSTLTIQRTQQEDSAVYLCASSFPPSGRSYEQYFGPGTRLTVT.

For the CDR3, the DNA is TGTGCCAGCAGCTTGAGGGACGGGGATGAAAAACTGTTTTTT. It specifies CASSLRDGDEKLFF. This chain joins TRBV7-9 and TRBJ1-4, with a tentative D call TRBD1 (5 bases). In germline, CDR1 is SEHNR, CDR2 FQNEAQ (reference sequence). This CDR3 is 14 amino acids long. Trimming cost V 3 bases and J 6 bases, with 11 bases left between them. Complete variable domain (other parts from reference TRBV7-9 and TRBJ1-4): DTGVSQNPRHKITKRGQNVTFRCDPISEHNRLYWYRQTLGQGPEFLTYFQNEAQLEKSRLLSDRFSAERPKGSFSTLEIQRTEQGDSAMYLCASSLRDGDEKLFFGSGTQLSVL.

The CDR3 is CATHSSGKPYNEQFF. CDR3 nucleotide sequence: TGTGCAACGCACTCCAGCGGGAAGCCCTACAATGAGCAGTTCTTC. The V gene is TRBV10-3, the J gene TRBJ2-1, with TRBD2 matching 7 bases. CDR1 and CDR2 from the germline V gene are ENHRY and SYGVKD. CDR3 length: 15 residues.

CDR3 in amino acids: CASSHLTAGSETQYF. The CDR3 nucleotides are TGTGCCAGCAGTCACCTGACTGCGGGTTCCGAGACCCAGTACTTC. The chain combines TRBV28 with TRBJ2-5; a weak D match, TRBD2 (5 bases). The CDR3 has 15 amino acids. V dropped 5 bases and J dropped 5 bases, with 18 bases sitting between them. Germline CDR1 MDHEN, CDR2 SYDVKM.

The chain links TRBV10-3 to TRBJ1-1; tentative D call: TRBD1 (5 bases). CDR1 ENHRY and CDR2 SYGVKD come from the germline V gene. This CDR3 region has 14 residues. The ends were cut back, 6 bases at V and 1 base at J, with 12 bases in the middle. CDR3 bases: TGTGCCATCAGCCCAGGGTTGGAGAACACTGAAGCTTTCTTT. This codes for CAISPGLENTEAFF.

The J gene is TRBJ2-3, the V gene TRBV19; D is unresolved. CDR1 is LNHDA and CDR2 is SQIVND in the germline V gene (reference sequence). This CDR3 spans 16 amino acids. Trimming took 1 base from V and 3 from J, leaving 14 bases between them. The chain's CDR3 is CASSIGYGVGTDTQYF. The CDR3 bases are TGTGCCAGTAGTATAGGCTATGGGGTGGGGACAGATACGCAGTATTTT.

J is TRBJ1-4 and V is TRBV25-1; D is unclear. Germline lookup yields CDR1 MGHDK and CDR2 SYGVNS. V was clipped by 5 bases and J by 0 bases, with 16 bases between them. The CDR3 consists of 17 residues. CDR3 bases: TGTGCCAGCAGTCCCAACGGCCAGACGGCAACTAATGAAAAACTGTTTTTT. This gives the protein CASSPNGQTATNEKLFF. Using reference TRBV25-1 and TRBJ1-4 for the parts outside the CDR3, the full variable domain is EADIYQTPRYLVIGTGKKITLECSQTMGHDKMYWYQQDPGMELHLIHYSYGVNSTEKGDLSSESTVSRIRTEHFPLTLESARPSHTSQYLCASSPNGQTATNEKLFFGSGTQLSVL.

This rearrangement joins TRBV7-9 to TRBJ2-5; 12 nucleotides match TRBD1. This CDR3 has 17 amino acids. Per the germline V gene, CDR1 is SEHNR and CDR2 is FQNEAQ (reference sequence). After removal of 4 bases from V and 5 bases from J, the junction contained 11 bases not matched to a gene. The CDR3 is CASSSSRGQGALETQYF. The DNA of the CDR3 is TGTGCCAGCAGCTCGAGTCGGGGACAGGGGGCATTGGAGACCCAGTACTTC.

This sequence joins TRBV4-2 and TRBJ2-6; the D is unclear. Trimming stripped 7 bases from V and 0 bases from J, with 10 bases between. Germline V gives CDR1 LGHNA, CDR2 YNFKEQ. The CDR3 extends over 15 amino acids. CDR3 sequence: CASTKDFSGANVLTF. In DNA, the CDR3 is TGTGCCAGCACTAAGGATTTCTCTGGGGCCAACGTCCTGACTTTC.

Of note for this clone: The same CDR3 is also encoded by other DNA sequences in this sample. The V gene is TRBV28, the J gene TRBJ1-2; D call uncertain. The germline V gene has CDR1 MDHEN and CDR2 SYDVKM. The V gene lost 6 bases and the J gene lost 0 bases, with 11 bases spanning the gap. This CDR3 has 14 amino acids. Here the CDR3 reads CASSLSRSNYGYTF. CDR3 in DNA: TGTGCCAGCAGCCTCAGCCGATCTAACTATGGCTACACCTTC.

The chain has TRBV7-3 and TRBJ2-7, with D tentatively TRBD1 (5 bases). V was shortened by 8 bases and J by 2 bases, with 13 bases between the two germline ends. Germline CDR1 SGHTA, CDR2 FQGTGA. CDR3 size: 13 residues. In DNA form, the CDR3 reads TGTGCCAGCTCCCGACAGCGCACCTACGAGCAGTACTTC. This sequence encodes CASSRQRTYEQYF.

This sequence joins TRBV10-2 and TRBJ2-3; 11 nucleotides line up with TRBD2. Germline CDR1 WSHSY, CDR2 SAAADI. CDR3 size: 13 residues. V trimming: 6 bases; J trimming: 4 bases; junction bases outside the gene matches: 0. CDR3 residues: CASRLAGADTQYF. DNA for the CDR3: TGCGCCAGCAGACTAGCGGGGGCAGATACGCAGTATTTT.

This clone was seen a handful of times. The same CDR3 is also encoded by other DNA sequences in this sample. V gene TRBV5-1 combines with J gene TRBJ1-3; possibly TRBD1 for D (6 bases). The CDR3 runs to 14 residues. Germline V gives CDR1 SGHRS, CDR2 YFSETQ. V lost 3 bases to trimming and J lost 1 base, with 8 bases between them. DNA of the CDR3: TGCGCCAGCAGCTCACAGGGTTCTGGAAACACCATATATTTT. This sequence encodes CASSSQGSGNTIYF.

This sequence joins TRBV9 and TRBJ2-1; D is unresolved. There are 14 residues in the CDR3. CDR1 is SGDLS and CDR2 is YYNGEE in the germline V gene. With 4 bases removed from V and 0 bases from J, the gap between germline ends came to 8 bases. CDR3: CASSKDLSYNEQFF. The CDR3 nucleotides read TGTGCCAGCAGCAAGGATCTCTCCTACAATGAGCAGTTCTTC. Based on the CDR3 plus reference TRBV9 and TRBJ2-1, the full variable domain is DSGVTQTPKHLITATGQRVTLRCSPRSGDLSVYWYQQSLDQGLQFLIQYYNGEERAKGNILERFSAQQFPDLHSELNLSSLELGDSALYFCASSKDLSYNEQFFGPGTRLTVL.

The chain employs TRBV27 and TRBJ2-1; 16 nucleotides match TRBD2. The CDR3 covers 17 residues. The V segment lost 4 bases and the J segment 7 bases; nucleotides outside the gene matches: 7. CDR1 is MNHEY and CDR2 is SMNVEV in the germline V gene (reference sequence). CDR3 DNA sequence: TGTGCCAGCAGTTCCCCGGGACTAGCGGGAGGGTGGAATGAGCAGTTCTTC. Protein: CASSSPGLAGGWNEQFF.

The V and J genes are TRBV11-2 and TRBJ1-3; D not resolved. Germline lookup yields CDR1 SGHAT and CDR2 FQNNGV. Trimming left V 4 bases short and J 7 bases short, with 20 bases between. This CDR3 is built from 16 residues. CDR3 coding DNA: TGTGCCAGCAGCTCGGCCGGCGGGCAGAAACAGAACACCATATATTTT. Translated: CASSSAGGQKQNTIYF.

The J gene is TRBJ2-5, the V gene TRBV30; D is possibly TRBD2 (6 bases). Germline V lookup: CDR1 GTSNPN, CDR2 SVGIG (reference sequence). V lost 0 bases and J lost 4, with 15 bases in between. The CDR3 runs 15 residues. The CDR3 spells CAWSVRTIGGETQYF. As DNA, the CDR3 is TGTGCCTGGAGTGTACGGACTATAGGAGGAGAGACCCAGTACTTC.